This passage covers 12 T cell receptor beta chains from one sample sequenced in a study of cytomegalovirus exposure and HLA in healthy donors. The PCR made use of 60 Vbeta and 13 Jbeta primers. Assay used: immunoSEQ multiplex PCR; TCRdb lists only in-frame clones, some missing. The sample includes about 140,000 clones, about three quarters of them seen just once. The sequenced sample was PBMCs. These receptors were collected from a man between 35 and 55 years old in good health and CMV-seronegative.

The CDR3 DNA reads as TGCAGCGTCCCCAGGGAGGGGAACACTGAAGCTTTCTTT. This translates into CSVPREGNTEAFF. The chain has TRBV29-1 and TRBJ1-1; tentative D call: TRBD1 (5 bases). Per germline, CDR1 SQVTM and CDR2 ANQGSEA. With 6 bases removed from V and 1 base from J, the gap between germline ends came to 12 bases. The CDR3 is made up of 13 amino acids.

This clone was seen a handful of times. V gene TRBV7-3 combines with J gene TRBJ2-3; 14 nucleotides match TRBD2. Germline V gene sequence: CDR1 SGHTA, CDR2 FQGTGA. V shed 5 bases and J 1 base; nucleotides not matched to a gene: 11. The CDR3 covers 19 residues. CDR3 region: CASSPRLAGGPGRTDTQYF. The DNA of the CDR3 is TGTGCCAGCAGCCCTCGACTAGCGGGGGGGCCGGGCCGCACAGATACGCAGTATTTT.

The rearrangement joins TRBV5-6 to TRBJ2-5; 7 nucleotides match TRBD1. This CDR3 has 17 residues. Germline CDR1 is SGHDT and CDR2 is YYEEEE. V trimming: 4 bases; J trimming: 0 bases; junction bases outside the gene matches: 12. The CDR3 coding sequence is TGTGCCAGCAGCGTCATCACATCGACAGGGAACCAAGAGACCCAGTACTTC. Amino acids: CASSVITSTGNQETQYF.

V usage is TRBV5-6 and J usage is TRBJ1-4; D is possibly TRBD1 (6 bases). The ends were cut back, 1 base at V and 3 bases at J, with 13 bases in the middle. The length of the CDR3 is 16 residues. CDR1 is SGHDT and CDR2 is YYEEEE in the germline V gene. The CDR3 sequence: CASSLTGYSANEKLFF. CDR3 DNA: TGTGCCAGCAGCTTGACAGGGTATTCGGCTAATGAAAAACTGTTTTTT.

For the CDR3, the DNA is TGTGCCTGGACAGGGTATATGATGCCCTACAATGAGCAGTTCTTC. It yields the protein CAWTGYMMPYNEQFF. The chain uses TRBV30 and TRBJ2-1; possibly TRBD1 for D (5 bases). Germline lookup yields CDR1 GTSNPN and CDR2 SVGIG (reference sequence). V was pared by 4 bases and J by 2 bases, with 15 bases between. This CDR3 spans 15 amino acids.

The gene calls are TRBV5-1 and TRBJ2-3, with 7 bases aligning to TRBD2. Per the germline V gene, CDR1 is SGHRS and CDR2 is YFSETQ. V lost 4 bases to trimming and J lost 4 bases; unmatched junction nucleotides: 6. This CDR3 has 14 residues. The CDR3 bases are TGCGCCAGCAGCCCGACTAGCTTCGCAGATACGCAGTATTTT. Protein product: CASSPTSFADTQYF. Looking up the rest from reference TRBV5-1 and TRBJ2-3 gives the full variable domain: KAGVTQTPRYLIKTRGQQVTLSCSPISGHRSVSWYQQTPGQGLQFLFEYFSETQRNKGNFPGRFSGRQFSNSRSEMNVSTLELGDSALYLCASSPTSFADTQYFGPGTRLTVL.

The gene calls are TRBV6-4 and TRBJ2-1; D may be TRBD1 (6 bases). This CDR3 region has 14 residues. Germline lookup yields CDR1 MRHNA and CDR2 SNTAGT. Trimming pared 4 bases from V and 5 bases from J, leaving 12 bases between. The CDR3 region is CASSGQGFDNEQFF. CDR3 sequence (DNA): TGTGCCAGCAGTGGGCAGGGGTTTGACAATGAGCAGTTCTTC.

The J gene is TRBJ2-5, the V gene TRBV7-6; D is possibly TRBD2 (6 bases). With the DNA end fitting TRBJ2-7 better, the J assignment may be wrong. CDR3 length: 17 residues. In germline, CDR1 is SGHVS, CDR2 FNYEAQ. The CDR3 coding sequence is TGTGCCAGCAGCTCCCCGGGGGATCGGCCAAGGGACTACGAGCAGTACTTC. Protein product: CASSSPGDRPRDYEQYF.

The rearrangement joins TRBV5-6 to TRBJ2-7; a weak D match, TRBD2 (6 bases). V dropped 0 bases and J dropped 4 bases, with 23 bases sitting between them. Germline V CDR1 and CDR2: SGHDT, YYEEEE. The CDR3 covers 18 residues. The CDR3 reads CASSLGSSEGFGTYEQYF. The CDR3 coding sequence is TGTGCCAGCAGCTTGGGATCTAGCGAAGGATTCGGTACGTACGAGCAGTACTTC.

The sample holds a few counts of this clone. The rearrangement links TRBV5-1 to TRBJ2-3; TRBD2 matches at 9 bases. Germline trimming cut 9 bases from V and 5 bases from J; bases unmatched to any gene: 19. In germline, CDR1 is SGHRS, CDR2 YFSETQ. CDR3 length: 17 amino acids. In nucleotides, the CDR3 is TGCGCCACCAGGCGACTGGGGGCGGGGGGGCAAGAAGATACGCAGTATTTT. Its translation is CATRRLGAGGQEDTQYF.

This chain uses TRBV5-1 with TRBJ2-7, with TRBD1 identical over 11 bases. Germline-derived CDR1 and CDR2 are SGHRS and YFSETQ. CDR3 length: 16 amino acids. The junction had 12 bases not matched to a gene; V was cut back by 6 bases and J by 4 bases. The CDR3 protein is CASTYQWTGGWYEQYF. The DNA of the CDR3 is TGCGCCAGCACCTACCAATGGACAGGGGGCTGGTACGAGCAGTACTTC.

The rearrangement uses TRBV2 and TRBJ2-2, with 9 bases fitting TRBD1. This CDR3 has 15 residues. Trimming at V came to 4 bases and at J to 3 bases, leaving 3 bases not matched to a gene. From germline, CDR1 is SNHLY and CDR2 FYNNEI. CDR3 amino acids: CASSGGQGYTGELFF. In nucleotides, the CDR3 is TGTGCCAGCAGTGGGGGACAGGGTTACACCGGGGAGCTGTTTTTT.